The 30 T cell receptor beta chains below were found in one sample sequenced in a study of cytomegalovirus exposure and HLA in healthy donors. Primers: 60 Vbeta forward and 13 Jbeta reverse. Using immunoSEQ multiplex PCR, the repertoire was profiled, and TCRdb retains in-frame clones only, with some absent. The table includes around 150,000 clones, 68% detected once. Specimen: PBMCs. Source of these receptors: a man aged 30 to 39 in good health and CMV-seropositive.

A few counts support this clone. V gene TRBV7-2 combines with J gene TRBJ1-1, with D uncertain. The V gene's germline CDR1 is SGHTA and CDR2 FQGNSA. The V gene lost 5 bases and the J gene lost 5 bases, with 18 bases spanning the gap. CDR3 length: 15 residues. The CDR3 loop reads CASSPNIAGGTEAFF. Here the CDR3 DNA reads TGTGCCAGCAGCCCAAACATCGCTGGAGGGACTGAAGCTTTCTTT.

This chain links TRBV5-4 with TRBJ2-5; 7 bases align to TRBD1. The DNA end is a closer match to TRBJ2-7, so the J assignment may be wrong. Germline CDR1 reads SGHNT; CDR2 reads YYREEE (reference sequence). The CDR3 is 17 residues long. CDR3 amino acids: CASSLPPGRGSSYEQYF. CDR3 sequence (DNA): TGTGCCAGCAGCTTGCCGCCTGGCAGGGGGAGCTCCTACGAGCAGTACTTC.

The V call is TRBV6-1, the J call TRBJ1-5; possible D gene TRBD1, 6 bases. CDR3 size: 14 residues. Germline V lookup: CDR1 MNHNS, CDR2 SASEGT. Trimming took off 2 bases at V and 5 bases at J, with 10 bases between the two ends. This CDR3 reads CASSEPDSYQPQHF. CDR3 sequence (DNA): TGTGCCAGCAGTGAACCGGACAGTTATCAGCCCCAGCATTTT.

V and J are TRBV10-3 and TRBJ1-2, with D possibly matching TRBD1 (6 bases). V lost 5 bases to trimming and J lost 5 bases, with 9 bases between them. The CDR3 spans 12 residues. Germline V gives CDR1 ENHRY, CDR2 SYGVKD. The CDR3 spells CAISTGMYGYTF. The CDR3 coding sequence is TGTGCCATCAGTACAGGGATGTATGGCTACACCTTC.

The chain joins TRBV5-1 to TRBJ2-5; D uncertain. This CDR3 contains 14 residues. Germline V gene data show CDR1 as SGHRS and CDR2 as YFSETQ. Trimming cost V 4 bases and J 5 bases, with 15 bases left between them. The DNA for the CDR3 is TGCGCCAGCAGCCGCCTACCCCCCCCGGAGACCCAGTACTTC. Residues: CASSRLPPPETQYF.

The V gene is TRBV4-1, the J gene TRBJ2-1; D is perhaps TRBD1 (6 bases). The CDR3 extends over 15 amino acids. CDR1 and CDR2 (germline): MGHRA, YSYEKL. Trimming left V 3 bases short and J 5 bases short, with 14 bases between. The CDR3 protein is CASSQTDRDNNEQFF. The CDR3 nucleotides are TGCGCCAGCAGCCAGACGGACCGGGACAACAATGAGCAGTTCTTC.

The CDR3: CASSWDRVNEQFF. CDR3 DNA: TGTGCCAGCAGTTGGGACAGGGTTAATGAGCAGTTCTTC. V and J are TRBV27 and TRBJ2-1, with 9 bases that match TRBD1. This CDR3 region has 13 residues. Trimming cost V 4 bases and J 7 bases; bases outside gene matches: 2. Germline V gene data show CDR1 as MNHEY and CDR2 as SMNVEV (reference sequence).

The gene calls are TRBV7-3 and TRBJ2-2, with D possibly being TRBD1 (6 bases). The CDR3 has 17 amino acids. CDR1 and CDR2 (germline): SGHTA, FQGTGA. Between the trimmed V and J ends, which lost 2 bases and 3 bases, there was a span of 16 bases. As DNA, the CDR3 is TGTGCCAGCAGCTTAGAGGGGCGAGCAGGGGACACCGGGGAGCTGTTTTTT. Protein: CASSLEGRAGDTGELFF. The full variable domain, rest sourced from reference TRBV7-3 and TRBJ2-2, is GAGVSQTPSNKVTEKGKYVELRCDPISGHTALYWYRQSLGQGPEFLIYFQGTGAADDSGLPNDRFFAVRPEGSVSTLKIQRTERGDSAVYLCASSLEGRAGDTGELFFGEGSRLTVL.

The chain's CDR3 is CASSFVPSGRLQETQYF. CDR3 sequence (DNA): TGTGCCAGCAGTTTTGTTCCCAGCGGGCGTCTACAAGAGACCCAGTACTTC. V usage is TRBV28 and J usage is TRBJ2-5; tentatively, D is TRBD2 (6 bases). The V end lost 3 bases, the J end lost 2 bases, and 19 bases lay between the germline ends. The CDR3 covers 17 residues. The germline V gene has CDR1 MDHEN and CDR2 SYDVKM.

This clone has just a few counts. This chain connects TRBV10-3 to TRBJ1-5, with 7 bases fitting TRBD1. The CDR3 spans 15 residues. V shed 4 bases and J 4 bases; nucleotides not matched to a gene: 7. CDR1 is ENHRY and CDR2 is SYGVKD in the germline V gene. The CDR3 region has the DNA TGTGCCATCAGTGTATCAGAACAGGGGAATCAGCCCCAGCATTTT. It is translated as CAISVSEQGNQPQHF.

The V call is TRBV9, the J call TRBJ2-7, with TRBD1 identical over 7 bases. The germline V gene encodes CDR1 SGDLS and CDR2 YYNGEE. The CDR3 sequence is 15 residues long. J was trimmed by 3 bases and V by 2 bases; bases with no gene match: 8. The CDR3 sequence is CASSVSWDSFYEQYF. CDR3 nucleotides: TGTGCCAGCAGCGTTTCATGGGACAGCTTCTACGAGCAGTACTTC. Based on the CDR3 plus reference TRBV9 and TRBJ2-7, the full variable domain is DSGVTQTPKHLITATGQRVTLRCSPRSGDLSVYWYQQSLDQGLQFLIQYYNGEERAKGNILERFSAQQFPDLHSELNLSSLELGDSALYFCASSVSWDSFYEQYFGPGTRLTVT.

The V call is TRBV6-5, the J call TRBJ2-7; TRBD1 matches 9 bases. J lost 2 bases, V lost 6 bases, and 5 bases had no gene match. Germline CDR1 is MNHEY and CDR2 is SVGAGI. The CDR3 has 14 amino acids. CDR3 region: CASRSGTGTYEQYF. The CDR3 nucleotides are TGTGCCAGCAGATCCGGGACAGGGACCTACGAGCAGTACTTC.

This clone was seen once. The rearrangement uses TRBV6-4 and TRBJ2-7; TRBD2 matches 10 bases. There are 17 residues in the CDR3. V gave up 2 bases and J gave up 3 bases; unmatched junction bases: 10. Germline assignment: CDR1 MRHNA and CDR2 SNTAGT. The CDR3 region has the DNA TGTGCCAGCAGTGACGCTGGGCTAGCGGGAGTTAGCTACGAGCAGTACTTC. This sequence encodes CASSDAGLAGVSYEQYF.

The DNA of the CDR3 is TGTGCCAGCAGCTTAATCGTCCACAGCTATTACATGAACACTGAAGCTTTCTTT. Its translation: CASSLIVHSYYMNTEAFF. The gene calls are TRBV7-8 and TRBJ1-1; D remains unclear. This CDR3 has 18 residues. V was clipped by 2 bases and J by 0 bases, with 19 bases between them. Looked up from germline, CDR1 is SGHVS and CDR2 is FQNEAQ.

This clone was recorded once. This chain joins TRBV10-3 and TRBJ1-2; TRBD1 might be the D (5 bases). The CDR3 is 13 amino acids. From germline, CDR1 is ENHRY and CDR2 SYGVKD. V was trimmed by 7 bases and J by 6 bases, leaving 15 bases between them. The CDR3 region has the DNA TGTGCCATCAACACGGGGGTTTCGGATGGCTACACCTTC. Translation gives CAINTGVSDGYTF.

CDR3 residues: CAWSVQGGNKAFF. CDR3 nucleotides: TGTGCCTGGAGTGTTCAGGGAGGTAACAAAGCTTTCTTT. This rearrangement joins TRBV30 to TRBJ1-1; tentative D call: TRBD1 (5 bases). This CDR3 region has 13 residues. The V end lost 0 bases, the J end lost 9 bases, and 14 bases lay between the germline ends. From germline, CDR1 is GTSNPN and CDR2 SVGIG (reference sequence).

The chain recombines TRBV7-2 with TRBJ2-6; D gene ambiguous. This CDR3 contains 15 residues. V dropped 1 base and J dropped 1 base, with 5 bases sitting between them. Germline values: CDR1 SGHTA, CDR2 FQGNSA. The CDR3 nucleotides read TGTGCCAGCAGCTTAGGGGCGTCTGGGGCCAACGTCCTGACTTTC. It is translated as CASSLGASGANVLTF.

About this clone: The same CDR3 arises from other DNA sequences in this sample as well. The chain couples TRBV11-3 to TRBJ1-2, with 8 bases identical to TRBD1. Germline CDR1 is SGHNT and CDR2 is YENEEA. This CDR3 spans 15 amino acids. J gave up 2 bases and V 5 bases, and 7 bases lay outside the gene matches. Here the CDR3 reads CASSPRTGRNYGYTF. The CDR3 coding sequence is TGTGCCAGCAGCCCCCGGACAGGGCGGAACTATGGCTACACCTTC. Looking up the rest from reference TRBV11-3 and TRBJ1-2 gives the full variable domain: EAGVVQSPRYKIIEKKQPVAFWCNPISGHNTLYWYLQNLGQGPELLIRYENEEAVDDSQLPKDRFSAERLKGVDSTLKIQPAELGDSAVYLCASSPRTGRNYGYTFGSGTRLTVV.

This chain connects TRBV9 to TRBJ2-5; D is unresolved. This CDR3 has 14 amino acids. Germline CDR1 SGDLS, CDR2 YYNGEE. Trimming left V 1 base short and J 1 base short, with 8 bases between. CDR3 amino acids: CASSVNLFQETQYF. The CDR3 region has the DNA TGTGCCAGCAGCGTAAATCTGTTCCAAGAGACCCAGTACTTC.

The J gene is TRBJ1-3, the V gene TRBV15, with D unresolved. V lost 0 bases, J lost 4 bases, and 10 bases lay in between. The CDR3 length is 15 residues. Germline V gene lookup returns CDR1 LNHNV and CDR2 YYDKDF (reference sequence). CDR3 in amino acids: CATSRDTGSGNTIYF. The CDR3 bases are TGTGCCACCAGCAGAGATACGGGGTCCGGAAACACCATATATTTT.

This clone was recorded only once. This sequence joins TRBV12-5 and TRBJ2-5, with 13 bases fitting TRBD2. CDR1 and CDR2 (germline): LGHNT, FRNRAP. V shed 4 bases and J 5 bases; nucleotides not matched to a gene: 4. CDR3 length: 15 residues. The CDR3 spells CASGWGLAGSETQYF. CDR3 sequence (DNA): TGTGCTAGTGGTTGGGGACTAGCGGGATCTGAGACCCAGTACTTC.

This clone was detected a few times. V is TRBV11-3 and J is TRBJ2-1; the match to TRBD2 covers 11 bases. The germline V gene encodes CDR1 SGHNT and CDR2 YENEEA. The V gene end was trimmed by 0 bases and the J gene end by 0 bases; junction bases not matched to a gene: 10. CDR3 length: 20 amino acids. CDR3 in amino acids: CASSLDLRLAGKSSYNEQFF. The CDR3 DNA reads as TGTGCCAGCAGCTTAGATCTGAGACTAGCGGGAAAGAGCTCCTACAATGAGCAGTTCTTC. The full variable domain, with the rest looked up from reference TRBV11-3 and TRBJ2-1, is EAGVVQSPRYKIIEKKQPVAFWCNPISGHNTLYWYLQNLGQGPELLIRYENEEAVDDSQLPKDRFSAERLKGVDSTLKIQPAELGDSAVYLCASSLDLRLAGKSSYNEQFFGPGTRLTVL.

On this clone: A read error may produce the germline difference seen at one junction end. The chain's CDR3 is CAGSDHWTEGTQYF. The CDR3 region has the DNA TGCGCCGGCAGTGACCATTGGACAGAAGGGACCCAGTACTTC. The chain links TRBV10-1 to TRBJ2-5, with a weak D call TRBD1 (6 bases). CDR3 length: 14 residues. Germline V gene data show CDR1 as WNHNN and CDR2 as SYGVQD (reference sequence).

This clone was recorded a few times. The rearrangement joins TRBV9 to TRBJ1-1, with 8 bases that match TRBD1. Germline CDR1 and CDR2: SGDLS and YYNGEE. V lost 2 bases to trimming and J lost 3 bases; unmatched junction nucleotides: 12. CDR3 size: 17 residues. This chain's CDR3 is CASSVGLGQGTYTEAFF. The CDR3 nucleotides read TGTGCCAGCAGCGTGGGCCTCGGACAGGGTACATACACTGAAGCTTTCTTT.

This clone was detected only a few times. The gene calls are TRBV11-3 and TRBJ2-1; 11 nucleotides match TRBD2. The CDR3 runs to 15 residues. Germline CDR1 reads SGHNT; CDR2 reads YENEEA. The trim removed 5 bases at V and 8 bases at J, leaving 8 bases unmatched. Written as DNA, the CDR3 is TGTGCCAGCAGCCCGACTAGCGGGGTCTTGTATGAGCAGTTCTTC. This sequence encodes CASSPTSGVLYEQFF.

In its sample, this clone was seen once. The chain has TRBV6-5 and TRBJ2-7; TRBD1 aligns across 9 bases. CDR1 and CDR2 from the germline V gene are MNHEY and SVGAGI. V lost 5 bases, J lost 7 bases, and 12 bases stayed unmatched. The length of the CDR3 is 15 residues. The DNA of the CDR3 is TGTGCCAGCAGTCCAAACCCCACAGGGGGCTGGGAGCAGTACTTC. It specifies CASSPNPTGGWEQYF.

This sequence joins TRBV27 and TRBJ2-3; possible D gene TRBD2, 6 bases. The CDR3 covers 17 residues. CDR1 and CDR2 (germline): MNHEY, SMNVEV (reference sequence). V lost 8 bases to trimming and J lost 2 bases, with 23 bases between them. The CDR3 is CASGLAPGLTITDTQYF. The CDR3 DNA reads as TGTGCCAGCGGACTCGCCCCGGGACTGACTATCACAGATACGCAGTATTTT.

This chain links TRBV11-1 with TRBJ2-7; D gene unclear. V lost 1 base and J 3 bases, leaving 7 bases between the germline ends. Germline values: CDR1 SGHAT, CDR2 FQDESV (reference sequence). The CDR3 has 13 amino acids. The CDR3 DNA sequence: TGTGCCAGCAGCTTAGAGACACTCTACGAGCAGTACTTC. This gives the protein CASSLETLYEQYF.

This clone is judged medium-sized. This sequence joins TRBV2 and TRBJ1-4, with D maybe TRBD1 (6 bases). Germline V CDR1 and CDR2: SNHLY, FYNNEI. This CDR3 comprises 13 residues. V was pared by 8 bases and J by 6 bases, with 13 bases between. The chain's CDR3 is CASLQGLYEKLFF. The CDR3 nucleotides read TGTGCCAGCCTACAGGGCTTATATGAAAAACTGTTTTTT.

V usage is TRBV10-1 and J usage is TRBJ2-7, with 7 bases aligning to TRBD1. V dropped 5 bases and J dropped 3; count of bases not matched to a gene: 4. CDR3 size: 13 residues. Germline values: CDR1 WNHNN, CDR2 SYGVQD (reference sequence). The CDR3 region has the DNA TGCGCCAGCAGTCCGGGACAGTACTACGAGCAGTACTTC. This translates into CASSPGQYYEQYF.